This TCR beta chain was retrieved from a study of shared clonotypes between healthy human individuals. Study background: With ages of 18 to 49, the donors were a couple of women and three men.

Germline lookup yields CDR1 SGHAT and CDR2 FQDESV (reference sequence). This CDR3 is 14 amino acids long. With 3 bases removed from V and 7 bases from J, the gap between germline ends came to 12 bases. The data were produced by immunoSEQ multiplex PCR, yet TCRdb's version contains in-frame clones alone and is incomplete. The sample yields about 380,000 clones, 96% seen once. Regarding the study as a whole: Across subsets, estimated richness was generally greater for naive than for memory populations.

Comments on this clone: Its antigen is not identified.

This chain connects TRBV11-1 to TRBJ1-4, with a weak D call TRBD1 (5 bases). The receptor was derived from a man aged 25-45 years in good health. What was sequenced was memory CD8+ T cells sorted from blood. As to subset: CD45RO+ cells pooled with CCR7-negative TemRA cells. CDR3 in DNA: TGTGCCAGCAGCTTTTCTTCAAGGGGTGAAAAACTGTTTTTT. This sequence encodes CASSFSSRGEKLFF.